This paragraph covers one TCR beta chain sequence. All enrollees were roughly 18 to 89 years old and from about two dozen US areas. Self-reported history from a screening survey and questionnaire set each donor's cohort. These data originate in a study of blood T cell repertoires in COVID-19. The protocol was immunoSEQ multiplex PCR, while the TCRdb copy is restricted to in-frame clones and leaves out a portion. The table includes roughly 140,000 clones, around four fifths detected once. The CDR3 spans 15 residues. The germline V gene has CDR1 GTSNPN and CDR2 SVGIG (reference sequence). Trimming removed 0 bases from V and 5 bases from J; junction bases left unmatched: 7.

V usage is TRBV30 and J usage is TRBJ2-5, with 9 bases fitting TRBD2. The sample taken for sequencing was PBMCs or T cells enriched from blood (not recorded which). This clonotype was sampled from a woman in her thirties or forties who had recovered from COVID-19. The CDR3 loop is CAWSVPSAGGETQYF. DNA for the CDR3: TGTGCCTGGAGTGTACCATCGGCGGGGGGGGAGACCCAGTACTTC.